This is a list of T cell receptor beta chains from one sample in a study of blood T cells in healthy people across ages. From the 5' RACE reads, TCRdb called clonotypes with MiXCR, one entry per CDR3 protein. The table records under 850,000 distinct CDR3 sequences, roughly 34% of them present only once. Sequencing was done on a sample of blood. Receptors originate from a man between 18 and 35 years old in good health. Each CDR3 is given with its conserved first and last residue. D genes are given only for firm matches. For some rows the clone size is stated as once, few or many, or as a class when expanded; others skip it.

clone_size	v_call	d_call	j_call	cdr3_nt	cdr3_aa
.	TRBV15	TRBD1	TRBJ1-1	TGTGCCACCAGCACAGGGGGAGCCGCTTTCTTT	CATSTGGAAFF
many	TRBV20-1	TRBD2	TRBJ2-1	TGCAGTGCTGGTAAGAGGAGCCTAGCGGAACAGTTCTTC	CSAGKRSLAEQFF
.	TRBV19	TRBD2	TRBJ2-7	TGTGCCAGTAGTATTAGCCAGCGGGGTTCCTACAATGAGCAGTACTTC	CASSISQRGSYNEQYF
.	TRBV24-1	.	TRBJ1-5	TGTGCCACCAGTACCGGACAAAGCAATCAGCCCCAGCATTTT	CATSTGQSNQPQHF
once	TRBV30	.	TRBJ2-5	TGTGCCTGGAGTGGGGAAGGCTGGTACTTC	CAWSGEGWYF
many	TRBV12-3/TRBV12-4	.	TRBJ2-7	TGTGCCAGCAGTTTACGATCCTACGAGCAGTACTTC	CASSLRSYEQYF
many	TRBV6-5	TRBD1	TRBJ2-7	TGTGCCAGCAGCGCCGGGACAGGAGCCTACGAGCAGTACTTC	CASSAGTGAYEQYF
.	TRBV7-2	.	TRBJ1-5	TGTGCCAGCAGATTGGACTTGATCAATCAGCCCCAGCATTTT	CASRLDLINQPQHF
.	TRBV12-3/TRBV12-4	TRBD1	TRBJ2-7	TGTGCCAGCAGTTTAGCAGGGGGCGGTTACGAGCAGTACTTC	CASSLAGGGYEQYF
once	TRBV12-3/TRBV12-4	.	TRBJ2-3	TGTGCCAGCAGTTTCGCCCTGGCAGATACGCAGTATTTT	CASSFALADTQYF
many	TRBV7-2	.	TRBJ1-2	TGTGCCAGCAGCTTGTCAATGGGGGAGCATGGCTACACCTTC	CASSLSMGEHGYTF
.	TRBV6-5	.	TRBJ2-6	TGTGCCAGCAGTTCGCCCAGGGTCTCTGGGGCCAACGTCCTGACTTTC	CASSSPRVSGANVLTF
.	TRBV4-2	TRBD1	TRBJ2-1	TGTGCCAGCAGCCAAGAGGGGACAGGGAACAATGAGCAGTTCTTC	CASSQEGTGNNEQFF
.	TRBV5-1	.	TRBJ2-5	TGCGCCAGCAGCTTGGGAATAGGGGACCTAGGTGAGTACTTC	CASSLGIGDLGEYF
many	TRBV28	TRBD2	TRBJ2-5	TGTGCCAGCAGTCGGGGGGGTGGGGAGACCCAGTACTTC	CASSRGGGETQYF
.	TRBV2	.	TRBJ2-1	TGTGCCAGCAGTGTAAACGGAGACAATGAGCAGTTCTTC	CASSVNGDNEQFF
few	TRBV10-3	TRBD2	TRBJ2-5	TGTGCCATCAGTGAGTCGGCTAGCGGGGGGGCTCCGCAAGAGACCCAGTACTTC	CAISESASGGAPQETQYF
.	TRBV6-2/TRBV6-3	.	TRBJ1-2	TGTGCCAGCAGTTACACGGCCGACAGCCCCAGTTATGGCTACACCTTC	CASSYTADSPSYGYTF